This T cell receptor (beta chain) was captured in a study of human T cells and chemical hapten exposure. This clonotype was found many times. Germline values: CDR1 DFQATT, CDR2 SNEGSKA (reference sequence). Trimming at V came to 3 bases and at J to 3 bases, leaving 10 bases not matched to a gene. The CDR3 consists of 16 residues. Time point in this sample: patch test 3, about 24 weeks after DPC sensitization. Specified treatment: therapeutic diphenylcyclopropenone sensitization with weekly scalp DPC. Unfractionated whole blood served as the source for total RNA extraction. Each CDR3 protein is one row after TCRdb ran MiXCR on the RACE reads. This table holds 30,000 to 40,000 distinct CDR3 sequences, approximately 11% found once.

The material sequenced was whole blood, taken in connection with sensitization to the hapten diphenylcyclopropenone (DPC). This TCR was recovered from a woman in her thirties or forties with alopecia areata. Some clones in this sample may be carry-over from other donors' samples. The chain has TRBV20-1 and TRBJ2-1; 8 bases fit TRBD1. The CDR3 here is CSASSGQAYRYNEQFF. CDR3 nucleotides: TGCAGTGCTAGTTCGGGACAGGCATATCGCTACAATGAGCAGTTCTTC.